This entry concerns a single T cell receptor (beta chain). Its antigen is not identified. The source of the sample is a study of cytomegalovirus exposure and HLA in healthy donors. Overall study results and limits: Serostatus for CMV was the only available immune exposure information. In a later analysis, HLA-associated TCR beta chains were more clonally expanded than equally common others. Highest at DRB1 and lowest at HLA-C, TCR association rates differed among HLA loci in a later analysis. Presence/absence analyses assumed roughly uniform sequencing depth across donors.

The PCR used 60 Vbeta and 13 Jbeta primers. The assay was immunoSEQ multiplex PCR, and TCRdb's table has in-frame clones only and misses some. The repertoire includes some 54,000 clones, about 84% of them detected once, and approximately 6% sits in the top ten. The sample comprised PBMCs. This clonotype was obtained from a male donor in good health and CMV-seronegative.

The CDR3 nucleotides are TGTGCCAGTAGTATCGGAGGGGAGAGGAATGAAAAACTGTTTTTT. Its translation is CASSIGGERNEKLFF. This chain uses TRBV19 with TRBJ1-4; D may be TRBD1 (5 bases). The germline CDR1 and CDR2 sequences are LNHDA and SQIVND (reference sequence). The V end was cut by 3 bases, the J end by 5 bases, with 13 bases between. There are 15 residues in the CDR3.